A selection of T cell receptor beta chains follows, all from one sample in a study of spatial heterogeneity in lung cancer. One entry per CDR3 protein results from TCRdb running MiXCR on the 5' RACE reads. This table has about 4,000 distinct CDR3 sequences, about 17% appearing once. The sample consisted of PBMCs, taken at surgery. Receptor source: a male donor with early-stage non-small cell lung cancer. The CDR3 runs from the conserved cysteine through the conserved F or W. D genes are given only for firm matches. Clone size is stated in some rows and not others, as once, few, many or a class when expanded.

j_gene	v_gene	d_gene	abundance	CDR3nt	CDR3aa
TRBJ2-5	TRBV2	TRBD1	medium-sized	TGTGCCAGCAGCCTTAGACAGGGGAACCAAGAGACCCAGTACTTC	CASSLRQGNQETQYF
TRBJ1-2	TRBV6-6	.	.	TGTGCCAGCAGTCCGTTGACCGGGTACACCTTC	CASSPLTGYTF
TRBJ1-2	TRBV9	TRBD1	few	TGTGCCAGCAGCGTAGGAAGGGACAGGGAGAACTATGGCTACACCTTC	CASSVGRDRENYGYTF
TRBJ2-2	TRBV27	.	few	TGTGCCAGCAGTCCCCACACCGGGGAGCTGTTTTTT	CASSPHTGELFF
TRBJ1-5	TRBV20-1	.	hyperexpanded	TGCAGTGCTGCCCAGGGTAGCAATCAGCCCCAGCATTTT	CSAAQGSNQPQHF
TRBJ2-1	TRBV19	.	few	TGTGCCAGTAGTCCTGACTATTATTACTCCTACAATGAGCAGTTCTTC	CASSPDYYYSYNEQFF
TRBJ1-1	TRBV5-1	.	.	TGCGCCAGCAGCTTGACCCCGGAGACTGAAGCTTTCTTT	CASSLTPETEAFF
TRBJ1-2	TRBV28	.	few	TGTGCCAGCAGTTTTTCGTCTTCCTATGGCTACACCTTC	CASSFSSSYGYTF
TRBJ2-3	TRBV28	TRBD1	medium-sized	TGTGCCAGCAGCCGGGACAGGCCCACAGATACGCAGTATTTT	CASSRDRPTDTQYF
TRBJ2-5	TRBV7-2	.	many	TGTGCCAGCAGCCAGACGGAGACCCAGTACTTC	CASSQTETQYF
TRBJ2-1	TRBV28	TRBD2	.	TGTGCCAGCAGTGCAGCGGGAGGGTCCTACAATGAGCAGTTCTTC	CASSAAGGSYNEQFF
TRBJ2-7	TRBV7-8	.	.	TGTGCCAGCAGCTTAGATGGAGGCACCTACGAGCAGTACTTC	CASSLDGGTYEQYF
TRBJ2-5	TRBV12-5	.	few	TGTGCTAGTGGTTCTGACAGCCTAGCAGTCGAGACCCAGTACTTC	CASGSDSLAVETQYF
TRBJ2-4	TRBV3-1	.	few	TGTGCCAGCAGCCAGGTAACAGGTTACAAAAACATTCAGTACTTC	CASSQVTGYKNIQYF
TRBJ1-1	TRBV3-1	TRBD1	.	TGTGCCAGCGTGGGTCGGACAGGGAACACTGAAGCTTTCTTT	CASVGRTGNTEAFF
TRBJ1-5	TRBV29-1	.	.	TGCAGCGTTGGAGGGGATAGCAATCAGCCCCAGCATTTT	CSVGGDSNQPQHF
TRBJ2-5	TRBV3-1	.	.	TGTGCCAGCAGCCAAAGAAGCACGGAGACCCAGTACTTC	CASSQRSTETQYF
TRBJ2-1	TRBV3-1	TRBD2	.	TGTGCCACCTCGGGGACTACCTACAATGAGCAGTTCTTC	CATSGTTYNEQFF
TRBJ2-3	TRBV5-1	.	medium-sized	TGCGCCAGCAGCTTGGTGGGAAGCACAGATACGCAGTATTTT	CASSLVGSTDTQYF
TRBJ2-5	TRBV7-8	TRBD2	few	TGTGCCAGCAGCCAGAGACCGGGACTAGCGGGGGCCCTAGGGGGAGAGACCCAGTACTTC	CASSQRPGLAGALGGETQYF
TRBJ2-6	TRBV19	.	few	TGTGCCAGTAGTATAGTAACCAGATCTGGGGCCAACGTCCTGACTTTC	CASSIVTRSGANVLTF
TRBJ1-2	TRBV2	TRBD1	.	TGTGCCAGCAGTGAATTTCTCCCGGGACAGGGGGCCTATGGCTACACCTTC	CASSEFLPGQGAYGYTF
TRBJ2-1	TRBV16	TRBD2	large	TGTGCCAGCAGCCAATCGGCTAGCGGGAGTTACAATGAGCAGTTCTTC	CASSQSASGSYNEQFF
TRBJ1-5	TRBV24-1	TRBD1	many	TGTGCCACCAGTTTGGGACAGGGAATCAATCAGCCCCAGCATTTT	CATSLGQGINQPQHF
TRBJ1-1	TRBV7-6	.	.	TGTGCCAGCAGCGGGACGGGGCTCTACACTGAAGCTTTCTTT	CASSGTGLYTEAFF
TRBJ1-1	TRBV29-1	TRBD1	medium-sized	TGCAGCGTCGGGGGACAGGTCCGAACTGAAGCTTTCTTT	CSVGGQVRTEAFF
TRBJ1-1	TRBV20-1	.	.	TGCAGTGCTAGAGATACCGGGACCCACACTGAAGCTTTCTTT	CSARDTGTHTEAFF
TRBJ2-3	TRBV13	TRBD2	many	TGTGCCAGCAGCCGACTAGCGGGAGTTGATACGCAGTATTTT	CASSRLAGVDTQYF
TRBJ2-4	TRBV10-1	.	.	TGCGCCAGCAGTGAAGAAGGGGCCAAAAACATTCAGTACTTC	CASSEEGAKNIQYF
TRBJ2-7	TRBV6-5	.	many	TGTGCCAGCAGGCGATCCGGGACGGGCTCCTACGAGCAGTACTTC	CASRRSGTGSYEQYF
TRBJ2-3	TRBV3-1	.	.	TGTGCCAGCAGCCCAGCTAGCGAAGGGGCGCAGTATTTT	CASSPASEGAQYF
TRBJ2-3	TRBV5-4	.	.	TGTGCCAGCAGCTCCCCCCGTCTCACAGATACGCAGTATTTT	CASSSPRLTDTQYF
TRBJ2-7	TRBV20-1	.	.	TGCAGTGCTAGAGATGATAGGCGTGTCGAGCAGTACTTC	CSARDDRRVEQYF
TRBJ1-1	TRBV28	.	.	TGTGCCAGCAGGTCCCGGGACGAAGCTTTCTTT	CASRSRDEAFF
TRBJ2-2	TRBV24-1	TRBD1	.	TGTGCCACCAGGGGGACAGGGGTTACCGGGGAGCTGTTTTTT	CATRGTGVTGELFF
TRBJ2-5	TRBV18	.	.	TGTGCCAGCTCACCAGTAGGAGGGGAGACCCAGTACTTC	CASSPVGGETQYF
TRBJ2-1	TRBV20-1	.	few	TGCAGTGCTAGAGGTTACCGGGACCCAACCCAGTCGAAGCAGTTCTTC	CSARGYRDPTQSKQFF
TRBJ2-6	TRBV7-6	.	few	TGTGCCAGCAGCTTAGCGGTCGGGGCCAACGTCCTGACTTTC	CASSLAVGANVLTF
TRBJ1-2	TRBV6-1	TRBD1	many	TGTGCCAGCAGTGAAAGATATGGACAGGAAAACTATGGCTACACCTTC	CASSERYGQENYGYTF
TRBJ2-1	TRBV2	.	large	TGTGCCAGCAGTGGCCTTGAGCAGTTCTTC	CASSGLEQFF
TRBJ2-3	TRBV20-1	.	few	TGCAGTGCTAGTCAAACAGCGAGATTAGCAGATACGCAGTATTTT	CSASQTARLADTQYF
TRBJ2-1	TRBV20-1	.	.	TGCAGTGGGACAGAAGCCTCCTACAATGAGCAGTTCTTC	CSGTEASYNEQFF
TRBJ2-4	TRBV19	.	many	TGTGCCACTAGAGACTTAGCCAAAAACATTCAGTACTTC	CATRDLAKNIQYF
TRBJ2-1	TRBV12-3/TRBV12-4	TRBD2	many	TGTGCCAGCAGTTCGGGGACTAGCGACGGGAATGAGCAGTTCTTC	CASSSGTSDGNEQFF
TRBJ1-5	TRBV7-2	.	many	TGTGCCAGCAGCCCCAGAGGGGCGAGTCAGCCCCAGCATTTT	CASSPRGASQPQHF
TRBJ2-5	TRBV20-1	.	few	TGCAGTGCTAGAACGGGGGAAGAGACCCAGTACTTC	CSARTGEETQYF
TRBJ1-5	TRBV6-9	.	many	TGTGCCAGCGGGGGACGGACGTCGCGACAGCCCCAGCATTTT	CASGGRTSRQPQHF
TRBJ1-5	TRBV28	.	few	TGTGCCAGCAGTTTAACAACACGGGACCGGCGTAATCAGCCCCAGCATTTT	CASSLTTRDRRNQPQHF